Below are 21 T cell receptor beta chains sequenced from a single sample in a study of T cell clonality in common variable immunodeficiency. Assay: immunoSEQ multiplex PCR; the TCRdb copy retains only in-frame clones and omits some. The table lists about 33,000 clones, with no singletons. Findings of the study overall: In common variable immunodeficiency, TCR beta chains reportedly carried fewer deletions and N-nucleotide insertions.

These TCRs' antigens remain unknown. Sequenced sample: peripheral blood mononuclear cells. The receptors were sampled from a human donor with common variable immunodeficiency.

This clone was picked up a small number of times. The CDR3 end is not reached by the read, which stops 3 residues before it; the germline J gene fills it in. The rearrangement links TRBV30 to TRBJ1-6; D ambiguous. The germline V gene encodes CDR1 GTSNPN and CDR2 SVGIG (reference sequence). Deletions cut 0 bases from V and 7 bases from J, with 13 bases between. The CDR3 length is 15 residues. The DNA read from the CDR3 is TGTGCCTGGAGTGTACCGTACACGGGGAATTCACCC. This encodes CAWSVPYTGNSP. The full-length CDR3 reads as CAWSVPYTGNSPLHF.

Of note for this clone: Coverage ceases 3 residues before the CDR3 finishes, and the germline J gene fills in the end. The V gene is TRBV11-2, the J gene TRBJ1-6; TRBD1 might be the D (5 bases). V was pared by 3 bases and J by 10 bases, with 13 bases between. The germline V gene encodes CDR1 SGHAT and CDR2 FQNNGV. The CDR3 runs 14 residues. Incomplete CDR3 DNA: TGTGCCAGCAGCTTCCCGGACAAAGGGTCACCC. Protein sequence: CASSFPDKGSP. In full, the CDR3 reads CASSFPDKGSPLHF.

Regarding this clone: The read is 3 residues too short to cover the CDR3 end, so that end is filled in from the germline J gene. V usage is TRBV7-2 and J usage is TRBJ2-1; maybe TRBD2 (6 bases). CDR1 SGHTA and CDR2 FQGNSA come from the germline V gene. The CDR3 has 15 residues. Trimming cost V 4 bases and J 7 bases, with 17 bases left between them. CDR3 amino acids: CASSSGLLRGNEQFF. CDR3 DNA (partial): TGTGCCAGCAGCTCGGGACTCCTCCGAGGGAATGAG.

This clone was picked up many times. The read terminates 3 residues before the CDR3 end, so the remaining end is supplied by the germline J gene. The chain combines TRBV12-3 or TRBV12-4 with TRBJ2-7; 7 positions match TRBD1. V lost 7 bases to trimming and J lost 1 base; unmatched junction nucleotides: 4. CDR3 length: 13 amino acids. The CDR3 bases that were read are TGTGCCAGCACTTACAGGGGTTCCTACGAG. Translating it yields CASTYRGSYE. The full CDR3 is CASTYRGSYEQYF.

Points on this clone: The CDR3 end lies 3 residues beyond the end of the read and is filled in from the germline J gene. V and J are TRBV2 and TRBJ2-5, with unresolved D. The germline V gene encodes CDR1 SNHLY and CDR2 FYNNEI. Trimming removed 6 bases at V and 1 base at J, with 6 bases between. The CDR3 totals 12 residues. Partial CDR3 DNA: TGTGCCAGCAGGTCTTTCCAAGAGACC. Protein product: CASRSFQET. Given in full, the CDR3 is CASRSFQETQYF.

The CDR3 sequence: CASSPTGQPAGDGYTF. CDR3 DNA (partial): TGTGCCAGCTCACCCACGGGACAGCCGGCGGGCGATGGC. The gene calls are TRBV18 and TRBJ1-2; 7 bases are shared with TRBD1. The observed sequence ends 3 residues before the CDR3 terminus, with the missing tail filled in from the germline J gene. Germline V gene sequence: CDR1 KGHSH, CDR2 LQKENI. The CDR3 spans 16 residues. Trimming removed 3 bases from V and 6 bases from J; junction bases left unmatched: 13.

Notes on this clone: From the germline J gene comes the end of the CDR3, since the read stops 3 residues before it. The rearrangement links TRBV30 to TRBJ1-2; possibly TRBD1 for D (6 bases). Germline V gene lookup returns CDR1 GTSNPN and CDR2 SVGIG (reference sequence). Trimming cost V 3 bases and J 7 bases, with 9 bases left between them. The CDR3 has 11 amino acids. CDR3 residues: CAWSARGGYTF. CDR3 DNA, as far as it was read: TGTGCCTGGAGCGCCAGGGGTGGC.

Notes on this clone: The read terminates 3 residues before the CDR3 end, so the remaining end is supplied by the germline J gene. The gene calls are TRBV30 and TRBJ1-6; no clear D. The CDR3 is 13 amino acids. Germline lookup yields CDR1 GTSNPN and CDR2 SVGIG (reference sequence). V gave up 3 bases and J gave up 6 bases, with 9 bases separating them. The chain's CDR3 is CAWRQNFNSPLHF. CDR3 DNA (partial): TGTGCCTGGAGGCAGAATTTTAATTCACCC.

This clone has ten or more counts. The read ends 3 residues shy of where the CDR3 ends; the end is completed using the germline J gene. This rearrangement joins TRBV10-3 to TRBJ1-1; D is possibly TRBD1 (5 bases). This CDR3 is built from 14 residues. The germline CDR1 and CDR2 sequences are ENHRY and SYGVKD. With 6 bases removed from V and 1 base from J, the gap between germline ends came to 12 bases. The chain's CDR3 is CAIRSRGPNTEAFF. CDR3 bases read: TGTGCCATCAGGAGTAGGGGTCCGAACACTGAA.

This clone has a count of ten or more. CDR3 DNA (partial): TGCAGCGTTGCTTCTACCCGGGACAGGGTAATGTATGGC. The encoded protein is CSVASTRDRVMYG. The full-length CDR3 reads as CSVASTRDRVMYGYTF. The V gene is TRBV29-1, the J gene TRBJ1-2, with 9 bases fitting TRBD1. The read ends 3 residues shy of where the CDR3 ends; the end is completed using the germline J gene. The V gene's germline CDR1 is SQVTM and CDR2 ANQGSEA. With V trimmed by 4 bases and J by 5 bases, 14 bases remained unmatched. The CDR3 loop spans 16 amino acids. The full variable domain, its missing parts supplied by reference TRBV29-1 and TRBJ1-2, is SAVISQKPSRDICQRGTSLTIQCQVDSQVTMMFWYRQQPGQSLTLIATANQGSEATYESGFVIDKFPISRPNLTFSTLTVSNMSPEDSSIYLCSVASTRDRVMYGYTFGSGTRLTVV.

There are many counts of this clone. The read is 3 residues too short to cover the CDR3 end, so that end is filled in from the germline J gene. This rearrangement joins TRBV19 to TRBJ1-5, with TRBD1 matching over 7 bases. The trim removed 1 base at V and 2 bases at J, leaving 5 bases unmatched. The CDR3 spans 16 residues. Germline assignment: CDR1 LNHDA and CDR2 SQIVND (reference sequence). The part of the CDR3 DNA that was read is TGTGCCAGTAGTATAGGGGACGGACAGGGCAATCAGCCC. Protein product: CASSIGDGQGNQP. Given in full, the CDR3 is CASSIGDGQGNQPQHF.

About this clone itself: The CDR3 extends 3 residues past the end of the read, so its final part is completed from the germline J gene. The V gene is TRBV13, the J gene TRBJ2-5; 9 bases agree with TRBD2. CDR3 length: 15 residues. The germline CDR1 and CDR2 sequences are PRHDT and FYEKMQ (reference sequence). J lost 5 bases, V lost 5 bases, and 9 bases had no gene match. CDR3 DNA, as far as it was read: TGTGCCAGCAGCCCGGGGACTAGCAGCGGGGAGACC. This codes for CASSPGTSSGET. The whole CDR3 sequence is CASSPGTSSGETQYF.

By share, this clone ranks as medium-sized. The CDR3 end lies 3 residues beyond the end of the read and is filled in from the germline J gene. Other DNA sequences in this sample translate to the same CDR3. This rearrangement joins TRBV5-1 to TRBJ2-7, with 9 bases fitting TRBD2. This CDR3 is built from 16 residues. Per the germline V gene, CDR1 is SGHRS and CDR2 is YFSETQ. V dropped 0 bases and J dropped 4; count of bases not matched to a gene: 8. CDR3 in amino acids: CASSLAIQRGVYEQYF. The CDR3 bases that were read are TGCGCCAGCAGCTTGGCCATTCAGCGGGGGGTTTACGAG.

This clone was recorded many times. Coverage ceases 3 residues before the CDR3 finishes, and the germline J gene fills in the end. The genes are TRBV5-1 and TRBJ1-4; 9 bases are shared with TRBD1. With 0 bases clipped from V and 7 bases from J, the junction kept 7 bases outside the gene matches. This CDR3 has 16 amino acids. The germline gives CDR1 SGHRS, CDR2 YFSETQ. CDR3 bases read: TGCGCCAGCAGCTTGGGGGACAGGGATCATAGTGAAAAA. Protein: CASSLGDRDHSEK. The whole CDR3 sequence is CASSLGDRDHSEKLFF.

This clone was observed at least ten times. The observed sequence ends 3 residues before the CDR3 terminus, with the missing tail filled in from the germline J gene. The chain has TRBV29-1 and TRBJ1-2; no clear D gene. CDR1 and CDR2 from the germline V gene are SQVTM and ANQGSEA. The CDR3 is made up of 13 amino acids. The V and J ends lost 3 bases and 2 bases respectively, with 10 bases between them. CDR3 residues: CSVESPENYGYTF. CDR3 bases read: TGCAGCGTTGAGAGTCCAGAGAACTATGGC.

Only a few counts were recorded for this clone. Read sequence stops 3 residues before the CDR3 end, and the germline J gene provides the missing end. The chain carries TRBV19 and TRBJ1-5, with 9 bases aligning to TRBD1. There are 15 residues in the CDR3. V gave up 9 bases and J gave up 4 bases; unmatched junction bases: 10. Per the germline V gene, CDR1 is LNHDA and CDR2 is SQIVND (reference sequence). CDR3 in amino acids: CASVKTGTGNQPQHF. The CDR3 bases that were read are TGTGCCAGCGTTAAGACCGGGACAGGGAATCAGCCC.

Ten or more counts support this clone. The read ends 3 residues early relative to the CDR3; the germline J gene fills the gap. The chain carries TRBV29-1 and TRBJ1-1, with TRBD1 matching 9 bases. The CDR3 has 15 amino acids. Germline V CDR1 and CDR2: SQVTM, ANQGSEA. The CDR3 is CSVVGGTGTGVGAFF. The DNA read from the CDR3 is TGCAGCGTTGTTGGCGGGACAGGGACGGGCGTGGGA.

The CDR3 reads CASSKQGSGGSDTQYF. The CDR3 DNA, read in part, is TGTGCCAGCAGTAAGCAGGGATCAGGGGGGTCAGATACG. The chain carries TRBV2 and TRBJ2-3; possible D gene TRBD1, 7 bases. The read stops 3 residues short of the end of the CDR3; the missing end is completed from the germline J gene. Trimming took 5 bases from V and 4 from J, leaving 19 bases between them. Looked up from germline, CDR1 is SNHLY and CDR2 is FYNNEI. This CDR3 region has 16 residues.

Ten or more counts support this clone. The sequenced fragment ends 3 residues before the CDR3 boundary, so the rest is inferred from the germline J gene. The chain employs TRBV6-1 and TRBJ1-4, with D perhaps TRBD1 (5 bases). This CDR3 contains 12 residues. Germline CDR1 is MNHNS and CDR2 is SASEGT. Trimming left V 0 bases short and J 10 bases short, with 6 bases between. The DNA read from the CDR3 is TGTGCCAGCAGTGAAGCCGGGGGAAAA. It yields the protein CASSEAGGK. The CDR3 reads in full as CASSEAGGKLFF.

This clone was picked up many times. The CDR3 end is not reached by the read, which stops 3 residues before it; the germline J gene fills it in. This chain links TRBV6-2 or TRBV6-3 with TRBJ1-1; 7 bases align to TRBD1. The J segment lost 4 bases and the V segment lost 7 bases, leaving 9 bases of the junction unmatched. The germline gives CDR1 MNHEY, CDR2 SVGEGT. The CDR3 totals 14 residues. CDR3 in amino acids: CASIRQGRITEAFF. The part of the CDR3 DNA that was read is TGTGCCAGCATCCGACAGGGAAGAATCACTGAA.

This clone was recorded many times. The read comes to an end 3 residues before the CDR3 does, leaving the germline J gene to fill in the end. The rearrangement joins TRBV29-1 to TRBJ1-2; D might be TRBD1 (5 bases). CDR3 length: 14 amino acids. Germline V lookup: CDR1 SQVTM, CDR2 ANQGSEA. V lost 7 bases, J lost 0 bases, and 15 bases lay in between. CDR3 loop: CSARGALANYGYTF. Partial CDR3 DNA: TGCAGCGCCAGAGGGGCCCTAGCTAACTATGGC.